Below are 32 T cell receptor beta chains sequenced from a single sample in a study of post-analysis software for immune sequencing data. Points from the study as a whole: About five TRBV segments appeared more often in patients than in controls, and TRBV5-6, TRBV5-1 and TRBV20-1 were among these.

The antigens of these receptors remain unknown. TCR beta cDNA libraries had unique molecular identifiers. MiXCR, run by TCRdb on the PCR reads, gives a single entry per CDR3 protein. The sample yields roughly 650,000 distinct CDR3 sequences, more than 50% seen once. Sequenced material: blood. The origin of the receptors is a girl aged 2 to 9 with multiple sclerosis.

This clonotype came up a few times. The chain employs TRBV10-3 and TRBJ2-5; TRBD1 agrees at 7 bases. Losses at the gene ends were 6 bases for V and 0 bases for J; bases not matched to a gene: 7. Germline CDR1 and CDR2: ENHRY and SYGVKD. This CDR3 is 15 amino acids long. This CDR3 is CAIRGDSIYQETQYF. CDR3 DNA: TGTGCCATCAGGGGGGACAGTATTTACCAAGAGACCCAGTACTTC.

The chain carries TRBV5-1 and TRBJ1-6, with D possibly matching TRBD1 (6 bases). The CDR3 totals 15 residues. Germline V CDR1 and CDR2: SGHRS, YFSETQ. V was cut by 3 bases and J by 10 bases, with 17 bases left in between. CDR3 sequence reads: CASSWEGGEASPLHF. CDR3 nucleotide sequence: TGCGCCAGCAGCTGGGAGGGGGGGGAAGCCTCACCCCTCCACTTT. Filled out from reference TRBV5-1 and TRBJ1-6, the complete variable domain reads KAGVTQTPRYLIKTRGQQVTLSCSPISGHRSVSWYQQTPGQGLQFLFEYFSETQRNKGNFPGRFSGRQFSNSRSEMNVSTLELGDSALYLCASSWEGGEASPLHFGNGTRLTVT.

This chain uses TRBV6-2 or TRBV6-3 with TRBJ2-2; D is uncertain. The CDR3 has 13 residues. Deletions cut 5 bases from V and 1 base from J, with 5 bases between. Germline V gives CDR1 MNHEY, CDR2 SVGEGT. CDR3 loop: CASSLLNTGELFF. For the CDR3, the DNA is TGTGCCAGCAGTCTATTGAACACCGGGGAGCTGTTTTTT.

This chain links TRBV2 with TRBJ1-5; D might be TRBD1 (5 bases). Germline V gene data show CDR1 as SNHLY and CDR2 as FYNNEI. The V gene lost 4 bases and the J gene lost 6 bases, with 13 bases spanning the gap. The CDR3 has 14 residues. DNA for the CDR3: TGTGCCAGCAGTGGGGGACTTGAGGGTCAGCCCCAGCATTTT. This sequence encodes CASSGGLEGQPQHF.

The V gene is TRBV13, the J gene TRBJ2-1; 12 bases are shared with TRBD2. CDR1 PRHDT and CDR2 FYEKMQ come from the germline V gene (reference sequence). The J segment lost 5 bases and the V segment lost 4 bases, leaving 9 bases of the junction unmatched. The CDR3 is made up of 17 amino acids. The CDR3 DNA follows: TGTGCCAGCAGCTCCCACCCAGGACTAGCGGGAAACAATGAGCAGTTCTTC. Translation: CASSSHPGLAGNNEQFF.

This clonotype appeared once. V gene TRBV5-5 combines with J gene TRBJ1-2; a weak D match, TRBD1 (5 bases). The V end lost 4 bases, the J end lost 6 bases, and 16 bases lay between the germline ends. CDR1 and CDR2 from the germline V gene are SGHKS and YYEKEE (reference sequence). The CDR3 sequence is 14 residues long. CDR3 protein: CASSPETGVNGYTF. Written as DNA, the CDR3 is TGTGCCAGCAGCCCGGAAACGGGGGTTAATGGCTACACCTTC.

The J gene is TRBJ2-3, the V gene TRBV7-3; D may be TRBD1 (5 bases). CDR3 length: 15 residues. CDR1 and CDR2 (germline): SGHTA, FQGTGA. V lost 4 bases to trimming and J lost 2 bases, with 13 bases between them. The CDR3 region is CASSWTTVYTDTQYF. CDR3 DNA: TGTGCCAGCAGCTGGACGACAGTATACACAGATACGCAGTATTTT.

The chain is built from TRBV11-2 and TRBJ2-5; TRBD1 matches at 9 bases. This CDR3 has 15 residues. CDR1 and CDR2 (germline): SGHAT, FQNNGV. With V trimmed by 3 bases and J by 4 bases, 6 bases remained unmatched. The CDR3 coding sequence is TGTGCCAGCAGCTTCGGGACAGGGTTCGGAGAGACCCAGTACTTC. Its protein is CASSFGTGFGETQYF. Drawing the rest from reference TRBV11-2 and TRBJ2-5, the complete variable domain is EAGVAQSPRYKIIEKRQSVAFWCNPISGHATLYWYQQILGQGPKLLIQFQNNGVVDDSQLPKDRFSAERLKGVDSTLKIQPAKLEDSAVYLCASSFGTGFGETQYFGPGTRLLVL.

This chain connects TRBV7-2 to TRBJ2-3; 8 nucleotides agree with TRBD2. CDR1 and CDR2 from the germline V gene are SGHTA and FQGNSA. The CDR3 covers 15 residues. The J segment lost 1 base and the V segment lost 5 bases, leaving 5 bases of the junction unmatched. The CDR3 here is CASSPRGGGTDTQYF. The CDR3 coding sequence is TGTGCCAGCAGCCCACGGGGGGGCGGCACAGATACGCAGTATTTT.

The CDR3 sequence is CASSEARLKPGRRLFEYGYTF. CDR3 DNA: TGTGCCAGCAGTGAAGCTCGTCTCAAGCCGGGCCGGAGGTTGTTCGAGTATGGCTACACCTTC. The V gene is TRBV6-1, the J gene TRBJ1-2, with no clear D. The CDR3 runs 21 residues. V was cut by 0 bases and J by 5 bases, with 31 bases left in between. The V gene's germline CDR1 is MNHNS and CDR2 SASEGT.

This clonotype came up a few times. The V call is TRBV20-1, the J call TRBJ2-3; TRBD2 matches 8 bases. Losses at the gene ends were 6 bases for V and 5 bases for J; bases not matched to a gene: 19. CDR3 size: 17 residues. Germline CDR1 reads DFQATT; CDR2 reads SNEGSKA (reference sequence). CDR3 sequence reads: CSAPSGLAGTRGDTQYF. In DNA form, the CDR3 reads TGCAGTGCCCCATCAGGGTTAGCGGGGACCCGCGGAGATACGCAGTATTTT.

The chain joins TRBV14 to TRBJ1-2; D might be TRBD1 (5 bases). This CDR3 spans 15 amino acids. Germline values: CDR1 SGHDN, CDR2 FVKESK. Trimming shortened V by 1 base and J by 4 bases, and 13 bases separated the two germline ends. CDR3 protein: CASSQVGLTVYGYTF. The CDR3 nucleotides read TGTGCCAGCAGCCAAGTTGGCCTGACAGTCTATGGCTACACCTTC.

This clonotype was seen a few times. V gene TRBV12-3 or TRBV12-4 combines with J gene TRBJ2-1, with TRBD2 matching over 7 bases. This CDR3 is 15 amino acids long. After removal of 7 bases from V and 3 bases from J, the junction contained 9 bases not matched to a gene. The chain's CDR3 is CASTDRGEHYNEQFF. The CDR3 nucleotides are TGTGCCAGCACCGACCGGGGGGAACACTACAATGAGCAGTTCTTC.

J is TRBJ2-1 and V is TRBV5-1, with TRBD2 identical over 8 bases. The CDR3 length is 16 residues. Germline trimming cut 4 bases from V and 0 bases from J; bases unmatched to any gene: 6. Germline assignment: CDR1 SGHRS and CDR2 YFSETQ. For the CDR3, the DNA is TGCGCCAGCAGCCACCCCGCGGGAGGCTCCTACAATGAGCAGTTCTTC. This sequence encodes CASSHPAGGSYNEQFF.

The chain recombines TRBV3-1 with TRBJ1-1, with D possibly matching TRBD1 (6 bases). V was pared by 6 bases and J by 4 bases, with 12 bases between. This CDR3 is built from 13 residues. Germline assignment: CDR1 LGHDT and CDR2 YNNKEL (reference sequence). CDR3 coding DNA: TGTGCCAGCAGAAATGAAGGGGGCACTGAAGCTTTCTTT. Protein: CASRNEGGTEAFF.

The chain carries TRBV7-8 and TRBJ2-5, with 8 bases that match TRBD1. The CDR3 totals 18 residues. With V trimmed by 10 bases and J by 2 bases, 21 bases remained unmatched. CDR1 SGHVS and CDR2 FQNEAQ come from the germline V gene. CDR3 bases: TGTGCCACCTCCTCACATGGGCGAAGCCGACAGGGGCAAGAGACCCAGTACTTC. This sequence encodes CATSSHGRSRQGQETQYF.

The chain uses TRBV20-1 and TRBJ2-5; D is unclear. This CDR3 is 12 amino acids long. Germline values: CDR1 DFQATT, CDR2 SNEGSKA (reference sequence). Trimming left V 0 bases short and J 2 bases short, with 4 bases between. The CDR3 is CSARDRQETQYF. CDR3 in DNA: TGCAGTGCTAGAGATCGACAAGAGACCCAGTACTTC.

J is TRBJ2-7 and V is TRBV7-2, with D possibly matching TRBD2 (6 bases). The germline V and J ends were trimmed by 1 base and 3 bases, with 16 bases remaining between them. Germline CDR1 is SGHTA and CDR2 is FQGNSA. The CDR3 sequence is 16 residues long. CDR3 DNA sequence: TGTGCCAGCAGCTTAGGCCTCCGGGGGAGTTTCTACGAGCAGTACTTC. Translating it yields CASSLGLRGSFYEQYF.

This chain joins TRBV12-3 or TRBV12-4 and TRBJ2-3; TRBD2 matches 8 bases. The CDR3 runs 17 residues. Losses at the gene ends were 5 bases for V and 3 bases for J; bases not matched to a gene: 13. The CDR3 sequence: CASSLGRRLAQTDTQYF. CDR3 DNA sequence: TGTGCCAGCAGTCTTGGTAGGAGACTAGCGCAGACAGATACGCAGTATTTT.

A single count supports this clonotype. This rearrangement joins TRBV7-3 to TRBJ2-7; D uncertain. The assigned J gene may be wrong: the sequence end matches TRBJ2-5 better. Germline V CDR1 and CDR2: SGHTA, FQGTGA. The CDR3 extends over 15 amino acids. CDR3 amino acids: CASSLSAQEWETQYF. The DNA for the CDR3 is TGTGCCAGCAGCTTATCGGCACAAGAGTGGGAGACCCAGTACTTC.

The CDR3 loop reads CASSLAGQGAYLNGYTF. CDR3 DNA: TGTGCCAGCAGCTTGGCCGGACAGGGGGCCTATCTGAATGGCTACACCTTC. The chain links TRBV5-5 to TRBJ1-2; 11 bases agree with TRBD1. Trimming cost V 0 bases and J 6 bases; bases outside gene matches: 10. CDR3 length equals 17 residues. Looked up from germline, CDR1 is SGHKS and CDR2 is YYEKEE (reference sequence).

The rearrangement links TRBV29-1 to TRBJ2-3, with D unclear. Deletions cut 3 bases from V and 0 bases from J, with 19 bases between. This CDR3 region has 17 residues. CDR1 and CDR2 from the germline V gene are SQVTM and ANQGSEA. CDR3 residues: CSVDTYDLGYSTDTQYF. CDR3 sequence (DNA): TGCAGCGTTGACACCTATGATCTGGGGTATAGCACAGATACGCAGTATTTT.

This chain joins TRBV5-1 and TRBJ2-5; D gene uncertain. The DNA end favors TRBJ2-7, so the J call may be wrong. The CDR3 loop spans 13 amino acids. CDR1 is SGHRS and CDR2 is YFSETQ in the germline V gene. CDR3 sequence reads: CASSFRFDHEQYF. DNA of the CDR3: TGCGCCAGCAGCTTCCGGTTTGACCACGAGCAGTACTTC.

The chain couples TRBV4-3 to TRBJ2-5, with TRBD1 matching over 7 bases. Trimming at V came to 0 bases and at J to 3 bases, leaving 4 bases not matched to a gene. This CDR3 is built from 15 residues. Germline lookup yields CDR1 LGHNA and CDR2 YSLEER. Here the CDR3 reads CASSQDPDREETQYF. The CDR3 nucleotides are TGCGCCAGCAGCCAAGATCCCGACAGGGAAGAGACCCAGTACTTC.

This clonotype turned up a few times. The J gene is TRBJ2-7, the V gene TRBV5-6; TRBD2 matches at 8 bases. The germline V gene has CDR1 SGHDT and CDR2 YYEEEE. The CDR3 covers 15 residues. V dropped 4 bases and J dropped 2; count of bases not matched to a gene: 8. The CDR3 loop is CASSIYSGTTYEQYF. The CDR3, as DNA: TGTGCCAGCAGCATCTATAGCGGGACCACCTACGAGCAGTACTTC.

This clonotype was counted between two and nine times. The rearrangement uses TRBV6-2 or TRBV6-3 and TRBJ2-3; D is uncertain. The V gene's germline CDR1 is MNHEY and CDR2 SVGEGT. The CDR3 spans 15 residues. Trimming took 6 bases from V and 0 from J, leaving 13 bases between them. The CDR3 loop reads CASRDRASSTDTQYF. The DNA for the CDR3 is TGTGCCAGCAGGGATAGAGCCTCTAGCACAGATACGCAGTATTTT.

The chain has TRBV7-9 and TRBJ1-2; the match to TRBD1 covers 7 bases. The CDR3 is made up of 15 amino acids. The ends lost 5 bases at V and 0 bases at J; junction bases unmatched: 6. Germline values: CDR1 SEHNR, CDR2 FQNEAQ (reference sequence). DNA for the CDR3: TGTGCCAGCAGCCCAACGGGACAGCCTAACTATGGCTACACCTTC. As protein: CASSPTGQPNYGYTF.

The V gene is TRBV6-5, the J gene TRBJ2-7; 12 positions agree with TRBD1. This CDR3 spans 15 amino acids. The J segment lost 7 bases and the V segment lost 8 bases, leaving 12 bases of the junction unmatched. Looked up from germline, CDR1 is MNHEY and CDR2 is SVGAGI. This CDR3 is CASYSLGQGAWEQYF. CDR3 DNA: TGTGCCAGCTATTCACTGGGACAGGGGGCGTGGGAGCAGTACTTC.

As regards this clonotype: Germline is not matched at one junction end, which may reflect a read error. CDR3 sequence: CASSDRQGVHNKQFF. The DNA for the CDR3 is TGTGCCAGCAGCGACAGACAGGGGGTCCACAATAAGCAGTTCTTC. The V and J genes are TRBV7-9 and TRBJ2-1; 9 nucleotides align to TRBD1. The CDR3 length is 15 residues. CDR1 is SEHNR and CDR2 is FQNEAQ in the germline V gene (reference sequence).

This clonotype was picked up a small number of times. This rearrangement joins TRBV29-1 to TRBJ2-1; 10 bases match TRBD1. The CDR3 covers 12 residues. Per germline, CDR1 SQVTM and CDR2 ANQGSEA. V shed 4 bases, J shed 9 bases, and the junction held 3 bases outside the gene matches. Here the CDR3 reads CSVGDRGAEQFF. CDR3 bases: TGCAGCGTTGGGGACAGGGGCGCTGAGCAGTTCTTC.

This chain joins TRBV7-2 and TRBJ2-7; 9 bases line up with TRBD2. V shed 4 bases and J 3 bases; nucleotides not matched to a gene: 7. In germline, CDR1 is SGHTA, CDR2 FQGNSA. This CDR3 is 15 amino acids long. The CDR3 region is CASSSRAAGGYEQYF. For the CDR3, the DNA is TGTGCCAGCAGCTCCCGGGCAGCGGGAGGCTACGAGCAGTACTTC.

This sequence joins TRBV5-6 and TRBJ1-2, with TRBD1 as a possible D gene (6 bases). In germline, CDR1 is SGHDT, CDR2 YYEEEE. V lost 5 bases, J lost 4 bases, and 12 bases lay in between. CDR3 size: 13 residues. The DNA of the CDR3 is TGTGCCAGCAGTCGCGGACAGCGCTATGGCTACACCTTC. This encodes CASSRGQRYGYTF.